This T cell receptor (beta chain) was retrieved from a study of T-cell memory formation after mild COVID-19. In this sample, this clonotype turned up a few times. TCRdb used MiXCR to reprocess the 5' RACE reads, holding one entry per CDR3 protein. This sample has roughly 86,000 distinct CDR3 sequences; about an eighth occur once, and the top ten carry about 29%. The specimen sequenced was PBMCs or a T cell subset sorted from them (not recorded which). The receptor's source is an adult woman who had mild COVID-19 (a few samples of this study predate the infection). Cell type and time point are not known.

The chain's CDR3 is CASSLVGSNQPQHF. CDR3 DNA: TGCGCCAGCAGCCTTGTAGGCAGCAATCAGCCCCAGCATTTT. J is TRBJ1-5 and V is TRBV4-1, with D unclear. The CDR3 totals 14 residues. The germline CDR1 and CDR2 sequences are MGHRA and YSYEKL. V was cut by 4 bases and J by 1 base, with 8 bases left in between.